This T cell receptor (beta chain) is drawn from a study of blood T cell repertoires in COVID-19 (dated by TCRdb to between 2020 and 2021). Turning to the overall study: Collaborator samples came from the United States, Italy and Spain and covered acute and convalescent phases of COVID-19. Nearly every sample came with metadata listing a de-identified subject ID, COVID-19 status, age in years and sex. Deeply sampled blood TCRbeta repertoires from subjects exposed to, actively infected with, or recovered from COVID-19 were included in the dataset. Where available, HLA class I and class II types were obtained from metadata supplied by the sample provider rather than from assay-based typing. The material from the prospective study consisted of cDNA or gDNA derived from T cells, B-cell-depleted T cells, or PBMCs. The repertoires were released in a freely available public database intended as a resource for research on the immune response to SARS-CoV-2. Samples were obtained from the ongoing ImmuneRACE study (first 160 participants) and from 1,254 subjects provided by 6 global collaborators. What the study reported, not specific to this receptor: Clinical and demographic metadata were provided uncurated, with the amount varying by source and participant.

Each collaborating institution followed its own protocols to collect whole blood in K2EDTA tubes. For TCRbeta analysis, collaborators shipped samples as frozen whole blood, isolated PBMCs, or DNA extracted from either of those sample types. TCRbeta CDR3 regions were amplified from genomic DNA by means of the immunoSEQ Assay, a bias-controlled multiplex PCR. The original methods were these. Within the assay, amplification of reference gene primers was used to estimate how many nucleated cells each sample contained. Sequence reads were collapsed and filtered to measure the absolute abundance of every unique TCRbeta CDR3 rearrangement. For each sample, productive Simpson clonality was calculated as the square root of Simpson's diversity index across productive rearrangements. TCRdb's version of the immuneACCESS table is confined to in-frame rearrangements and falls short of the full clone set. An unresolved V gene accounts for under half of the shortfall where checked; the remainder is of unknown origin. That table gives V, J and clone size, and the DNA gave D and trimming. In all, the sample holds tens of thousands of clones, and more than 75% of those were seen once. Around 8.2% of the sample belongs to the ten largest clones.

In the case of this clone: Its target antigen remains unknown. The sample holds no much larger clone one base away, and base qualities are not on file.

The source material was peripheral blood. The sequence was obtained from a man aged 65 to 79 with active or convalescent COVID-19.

The CDR3 region has the sequence CASRGTSGTYNEQFF. The nucleotide sequence reads TGTGCCAGCAGGGGGACTAGCGGGACCTACAATGAGCAGTTCTTC. The chain couples TRBV5-5 to TRBJ2-1, with 13 bases aligning to TRBD2. Germline trimming: 5 bases from V, 2 bases from J; junction bases outside gene matches: 1. The CDR3 sequence holds 15 residues, the cysteine and phenylalanine included. Only the CDR3 portion is preserved as DNA: 45 bases, with reading frame beginning at the first base. The germline V gene (reference sequence) gives CDR1 as SGHKS and CDR2 as YYEKEE.